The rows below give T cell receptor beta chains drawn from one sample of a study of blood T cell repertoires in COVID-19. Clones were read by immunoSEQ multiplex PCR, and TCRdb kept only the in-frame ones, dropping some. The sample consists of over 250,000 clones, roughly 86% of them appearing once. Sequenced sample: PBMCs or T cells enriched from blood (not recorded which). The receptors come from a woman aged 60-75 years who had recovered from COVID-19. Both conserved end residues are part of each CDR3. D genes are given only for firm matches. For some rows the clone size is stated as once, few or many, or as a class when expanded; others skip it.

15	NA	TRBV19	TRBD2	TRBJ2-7	CASSLLAGEGYEQYF	TGTGCCAGTAGTCTCCTAGCGGGAGAGGGCTACGAGCAGTACTTC
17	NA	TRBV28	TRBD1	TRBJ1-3	CASRGTGTGSSGNTIYF	TGTGCCAGCAGGGGGACCGGGACAGGGAGCTCTGGAAACACCATATATTTT
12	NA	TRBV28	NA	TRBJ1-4	CASMQGGEKLFF	TGTGCCAGCATGCAGGGAGGGGAAAAACTGTTTTTT
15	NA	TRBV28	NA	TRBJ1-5	CASSPSQGINQPQHF	TGTGCCAGCAGCCCCAGTCAGGGGATCAATCAGCCCCAGCATTTT
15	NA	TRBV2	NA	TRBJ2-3	CASSEAGRGADTQYF	TGTGCCAGCAGTGAAGCTGGCAGGGGAGCAGATACGCAGTATTTT
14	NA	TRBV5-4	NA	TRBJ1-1	CASSLNLGAPEAFF	TGTGCCAGCAGCTTGAATTTAGGGGCTCCTGAAGCTTTCTTT
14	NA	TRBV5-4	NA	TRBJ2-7	CASSLQGSSYEQYF	TGTGCCAGCAGCTTGCAGGGGTCCTCCTACGAGCAGTACTTC
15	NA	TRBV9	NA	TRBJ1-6	CASSARGGALTPLHF	TGTGCCAGCAGCGCTCGCGGAGGGGCCTTGACACCCCTCCACTTT
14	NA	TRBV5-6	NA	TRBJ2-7	CASSLGSVSNEQYF	TGTGCCAGCAGCTTGGGGTCTGTATCTAACGAGCAGTACTTC
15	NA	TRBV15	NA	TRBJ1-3	CATSRGITAGNTIYF	TGTGCCACCAGCAGAGGTATCACGGCTGGAAACACCATATATTTT
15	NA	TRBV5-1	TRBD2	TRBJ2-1	CASSYSGSSYNEQFF	TGCGCCAGCAGCTACAGCGGGAGCTCCTACAATGAGCAGTTCTTC
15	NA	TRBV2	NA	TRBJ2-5	CASIGVGIGRETQYF	TGTGCCAGCATAGGGGTGGGGATCGGGCGAGAGACCCAGTACTTC
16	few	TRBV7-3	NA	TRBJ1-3	CASSTWGGASGNTIYF	TGTGCCAGCAGCACATGGGGGGGCGCGTCTGGAAACACCATATATTTT
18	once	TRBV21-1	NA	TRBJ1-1	CASSSSKALRDRMPEAFF	TGTGCCAGCTCCAGCAGCAAAGCGCTTAGGGACAGGATGCCTGAAGCTTTCTTT
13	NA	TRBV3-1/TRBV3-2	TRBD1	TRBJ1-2	CASSPGQGSGYTF	TGTGCCAGCAGCCCCGGACAGGGCTCTGGCTACACCTTC
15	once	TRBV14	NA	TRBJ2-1	CASNNKLGIDNEQFF	TGTGCCAGCAACAATAAACTCGGGATAGACAATGAGCAGTTCTTC
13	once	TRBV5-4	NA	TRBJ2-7	CATSGPIRDEQYF	TGTGCCACCTCAGGGCCCATTCGGGACGAGCAGTACTTC
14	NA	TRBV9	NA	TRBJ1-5	CASSLGGDNQPQHF	TGTGCCAGCAGCTTGGGGGGGGACAATCAGCCCCAGCATTTT
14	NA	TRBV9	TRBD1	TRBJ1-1	CASSVGTGRTEAFF	TGTGCCAGCAGCGTAGGGACAGGGCGGACTGAAGCTTTCTTT
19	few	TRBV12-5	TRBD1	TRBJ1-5	CASGLVNILWDRVPQPQHF	TGTGCTAGTGGTTTGGTAAATATTTTGTGGGACAGGGTACCTCAGCCCCAGCATTTT
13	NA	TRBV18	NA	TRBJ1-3	CASSPPAANTIYF	TGTGCCAGCTCACCACCGGCGGCGAACACCATATATTTT
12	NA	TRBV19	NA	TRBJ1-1	CATHKGGTEAFF	TGTGCCACCCATAAAGGCGGCACTGAAGCTTTCTTT
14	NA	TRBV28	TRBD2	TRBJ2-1	CASSWTSAGNEQFF	TGTGCCAGCAGTTGGACTAGTGCGGGCAATGAGCAGTTCTTC
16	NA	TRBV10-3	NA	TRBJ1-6	CAISESISGDNSPLHF	TGTGCCATCAGTGAGTCGATCTCAGGGGATAATTCACCCCTCCACTTT
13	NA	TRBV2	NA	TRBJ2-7	CASSEPFSYEQYF	TGTGCCAGCAGTGAACCGTTCTCCTACGAGCAGTACTTC
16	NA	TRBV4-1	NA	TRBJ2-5	CASSQDQGIRGGAQYF	TGCGCCAGCAGCCAAGATCAGGGCATCCGCGGCGGGGCCCAGTACTTC
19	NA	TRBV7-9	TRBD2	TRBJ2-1	CASSTPSGSFWKSYNEQFF	TGTGCCAGCAGCACCCCTAGCGGGAGTTTCTGGAAGTCCTACAATGAGCAGTTCTTC
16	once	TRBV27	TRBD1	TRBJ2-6	CASRPQTGAGANVLTF	TGTGCCAGCCGACCCCAGACAGGGGCTGGGGCCAACGTCCTGACTTTC
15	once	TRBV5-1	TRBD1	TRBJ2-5	CASSLAGTGEETQYF	TGCGCCAGCAGCTTGGCCGGGACAGGGGAAGAGACCCAGTACTTC
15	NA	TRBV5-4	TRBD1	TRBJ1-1	CASSFQGARSTEAFF	TGTGCCAGCAGCTTTCAGGGGGCGAGGAGCACTGAAGCTTTCTTT
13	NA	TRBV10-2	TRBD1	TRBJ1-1	CASSGNRGTEAFF	TGCGCCAGCAGTGGCAACAGGGGCACTGAAGCTTTCTTT
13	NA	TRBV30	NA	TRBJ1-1	CAWTGQLNTEAFF	TGTGCCTGGACAGGACAGTTGAACACTGAAGCTTTCTTT
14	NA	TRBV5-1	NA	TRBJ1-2	CASSQTTANYGYTF	TGCGCCAGCAGCCAAACGACAGCTAACTATGGCTACACCTTC
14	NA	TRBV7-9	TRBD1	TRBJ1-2	CASSRGQGARGYTF	TGTGCCAGCAGCCGGGGACAGGGGGCGAGGGGCTACACCTTC
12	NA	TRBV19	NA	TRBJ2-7	CASSTHAYEQYF	TGTGCCAGTAGCACACATGCCTACGAGCAGTACTTC
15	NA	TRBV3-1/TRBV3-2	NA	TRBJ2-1	CASSPPGDSYNEQFF	TGTGCCAGCAGCCCCCCGGGGGACTCCTACAATGAGCAGTTCTTC
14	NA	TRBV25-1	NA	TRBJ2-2	CASSRQSRPGELFF	TGTGCCAGCTCACGACAGTCACGACCCGGGGAGCTGTTTTTT
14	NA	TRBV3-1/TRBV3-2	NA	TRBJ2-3	CASSRSGSTDTQYF	TGTGCCAGCAGCCGTAGCGGTAGCACAGATACGCAGTATTTT
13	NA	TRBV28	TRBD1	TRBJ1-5	CASSSTTNQGEHF	TGTGCCAGCAGTTCTACAACAAATCAGGGGGAGCATTTT
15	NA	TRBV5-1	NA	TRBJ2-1	CASSLAGESYNEQFF	TGCGCCAGCAGCTTGGCGGGAGAATCCTACAATGAGCAGTTCTTC
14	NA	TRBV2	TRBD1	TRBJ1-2	CASSAGTGAYGYTF	TGTGCCAGCAGTGCAGGGACAGGAGCATATGGCTACACCTTC
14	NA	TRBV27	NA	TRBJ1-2	CASLLGRWWHGYTF	TGTGCCAGCCTCCTAGGGAGATGGTGGCATGGCTACACCTTC
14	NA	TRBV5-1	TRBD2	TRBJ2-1	CASSLSGGADEQFF	TGCGCCAGCAGCTTAAGCGGGGGGGCCGACGAGCAGTTCTTC
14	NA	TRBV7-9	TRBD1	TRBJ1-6	CASSSRQGNSPLHF	TGTGCCAGCAGCTCCAGACAGGGAAATTCACCCCTCCACTTT
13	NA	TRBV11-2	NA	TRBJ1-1	CASSPPGNTEAFF	TGTGCCAGCAGCCCCCCCGGGAACACTGAAGCTTTCTTT
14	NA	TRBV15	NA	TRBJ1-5	CATTREQGNQPQHF	TGTGCCACCACCAGGGAACAGGGCAATCAGCCCCAGCATTTT
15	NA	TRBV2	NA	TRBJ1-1	CASSEVAGRNTEAFF	TGTGCCAGCAGTGAAGTGGCAGGTCGGAACACTGAAGCTTTCTTT
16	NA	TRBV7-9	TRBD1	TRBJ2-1	CASSLKGQGFRNEQFF	TGTGCCAGCAGCTTAAAGGGACAGGGGTTTCGGAATGAGCAGTTCTTC